This T cell receptor beta chain stems from a study of blood T cell repertoires in COVID-19. About the research overall: Specimens from acute and convalescent COVID-19 originated in the United States, Italy and Spain. From T cells, B-cell-depleted T cells, or PBMCs came the material, which was cDNA or gDNA.

As handled by the study authors: Amplification from reference gene primers served as the basis for estimated nucleated cell counts. Sequencing used immunoSEQ multiplex PCR; TCRdb keeps in-frame clones, though not all of them. V and J calls and clone size are those listed in that table; D and trimming were worked out from the DNA. The sample holds around 170,000 clones, around 80% seen once. Germline V CDR1 and CDR2: ENHRY, SYGVKD. The CDR3 is made up of 15 amino acids. Trimming cost V 2 bases and J 5 bases; bases outside gene matches: 7. The chain is built from TRBV10-3 and TRBJ1-2, with 8 nucleotides matching TRBD1. The material sequenced was peripheral blood. The sequence came from a woman aged 55-70 years with acute or convalescent COVID-19. CDR3 sequence: CAISEPGQGEYGYTF. CDR3 nucleotide sequence: TGTGCCATCAGTGAGCCAGGACAGGGAGAGTATGGCTACACCTTC.